Below are 14 T cell receptor beta chains sequenced from a single sample in a study of blood T cell repertoires in COVID-19. Profiled with immunoSEQ multiplex PCR; TCRdb holds only in-frame clones, not every one. The sample carries about 210,000 clones, around 80% recorded once. Sample: peripheral blood. These receptor sequences come from an elderly woman with COVID-19, enrolled during active disease.

About this clone: The junction departs from the called germline gene at one end, perhaps through a read error. The CDR3 is CAITEIYTEAFF. CDR3 in DNA: TGTGCCATCACTGAGATCTACACTGAAGCTTTCTTT. The gene calls are TRBV10-3 and TRBJ1-1; D gene uncertain. Germline CDR1 ENHRY, CDR2 SYGVKD. The CDR3 runs 12 residues.

There are a few counts of this clone. This chain uses TRBV7-9 with TRBJ2-7; 7 nucleotides agree with TRBD1. The CDR3 consists of 13 residues. The ends lost 6 bases at V and 4 bases at J; junction bases unmatched: 6. Germline V gene lookup returns CDR1 SEHNR and CDR2 FQNEAQ (reference sequence). CDR3 residues: CASSYTGVYEQYF. Written as DNA, the CDR3 is TGTGCCAGCAGTTATACAGGGGTTTACGAGCAGTACTTC.

This clone was observed a single time. V and J are TRBV10-3 and TRBJ1-2; TRBD1 agrees at 9 bases. The CDR3 consists of 15 residues. Germline V CDR1 and CDR2: ENHRY, SYGVKD. Unmatched junction bases numbered 6, after V lost 7 bases and J lost 0 bases. The chain's CDR3 is CAIKSGQGTNYGYTF. The CDR3 nucleotides are TGTGCCATCAAATCGGGACAGGGTACTAACTATGGCTACACCTTC.

This clone was detected a few times. This chain links TRBV6-6 with TRBJ1-1; no clear D gene. V lost 6 bases, J lost 4 bases, and 15 bases lay in between. The CDR3 is 14 amino acids. Germline V gene lookup returns CDR1 MNHNY and CDR2 SVGAGI (reference sequence). As DNA, the CDR3 is TGTGCCAGCAGCGCAGACGGGTTGAGCACTGAAGCTTTCTTT. It specifies CASSADGLSTEAFF.

This clone was counted a single time. The gene calls are TRBV18 and TRBJ1-1; the D gene is possibly TRBD1 (6 bases). Looked up from germline, CDR1 is KGHSH and CDR2 is LQKENI. CDR3 length equals 16 residues. V lost 3 bases and J 0 bases, leaving 14 bases between the germline ends. CDR3 nucleotides: TGTGCCAGCTCACCCCCCGGACAGCTACTGAACACTGAAGCTTTCTTT. Translation: CASSPPGQLLNTEAFF. The full variable domain, with the rest looked up from reference TRBV18 and TRBJ1-1, is NAGVMQNPRHLVRRRGQEARLRCSPMKGHSHVYWYRQLPEEGLKFMVYLQKENIIDESGMPKERFSAEFPKEGPSILRIQQVVRGDSAAYFCASSPPGQLLNTEAFFGQGTRLTVV.

The chain has TRBV6-5 and TRBJ2-7, with D maybe TRBD2 (6 bases). The CDR3 extends over 14 amino acids. The germline CDR1 and CDR2 sequences are MNHEY and SVGAGI. V gave up 3 bases and J gave up 4 bases, with 13 bases separating them. The CDR3 coding sequence is TGTGCCAGCAGTTATGGAGGACGGGAGTACGAGCAGTACTTC. Translating gives CASSYGGREYEQYF.

The rearrangement uses TRBV9 and TRBJ1-6; 7 bases are a match to TRBD1. After removal of 0 bases from V and 5 bases from J, the junction contained 5 bases not matched to a gene. The CDR3 is 16 residues long. Germline lookup yields CDR1 SGDLS and CDR2 YYNGEE. This chain's CDR3 is CASSVGGQVNNSPLHF. The CDR3 region has the DNA TGTGCCAGCAGCGTAGGCGGACAGGTCAATAATTCACCCCTCCACTTT.

This chain joins TRBV30 and TRBJ2-3, with unresolved D. The CDR3 consists of 11 residues. The germline V gene encodes CDR1 GTSNPN and CDR2 SVGIG (reference sequence). Trimming removed 3 bases at V and 3 bases at J, with 4 bases between. CDR3: CAWRETDTQYF. The DNA of the CDR3 is TGTGCCTGGAGGGAGACAGATACGCAGTATTTT.

The chain carries TRBV9 and TRBJ1-2, with a tentative D call TRBD1 (6 bases). V was shortened by 3 bases and J by 4 bases, with 13 bases between the two germline ends. The CDR3 runs to 14 residues. Germline-derived CDR1 and CDR2 are SGDLS and YYNGEE. As DNA, the CDR3 is TGTGCCAGCAGCGCTCAACAGGGAATCTATGGCTACACCTTC. Protein: CASSAQQGIYGYTF.

The chain employs TRBV15 and TRBJ1-5; no firm D call. This CDR3 contains 14 residues. Per the germline V gene, CDR1 is LNHNV and CDR2 is YYDKDF (reference sequence). Trimming took 1 base from V and 2 from J, leaving 6 bases between them. CDR3: CATSRGSGNQPQHF. In nucleotides, the CDR3 is TGTGCCACCAGCAGAGGTTCTGGCAATCAGCCCCAGCATTTT.

The chain combines TRBV6-2 or TRBV6-3 with TRBJ2-7; D possibly corresponds to TRBD2 (6 bases). Germline V gene sequence: CDR1 MNHEY, CDR2 SVGEGT. The CDR3 length is 17 residues. V lost 0 bases and J 2 bases, leaving 17 bases between the germline ends. The CDR3 sequence: CASSYSVGQRATYEQYF. The CDR3 DNA follows: TGTGCCAGCAGTTACTCGGTCGGCCAGCGGGCAACCTACGAGCAGTACTTC.

This chain connects TRBV10-3 to TRBJ2-7; 9 bases map to TRBD1. This CDR3 spans 14 amino acids. In germline, CDR1 is ENHRY, CDR2 SYGVKD. With 10 bases clipped from V and 2 bases from J, the junction kept 9 bases outside the gene matches. The CDR3 DNA is TGTGCCACGTCGGCCGGGACAGGGCCCTACGAGCAGTACTTC. Encoded protein: CATSAGTGPYEQYF.

The rearrangement uses TRBV27 and TRBJ1-1; 7 bases are a match to TRBD1. This CDR3 is built from 15 residues. Trimming cost V 0 bases and J 0 bases; bases outside gene matches: 1. Germline lookup yields CDR1 MNHEY and CDR2 SMNVEV (reference sequence). The CDR3 reads CASSLSTGLNTEAFF. The CDR3 region has the DNA TGTGCCAGCAGTTTATCGACAGGGCTGAACACTGAAGCTTTCTTT.

This rearrangement joins TRBV6-2 or TRBV6-3 to TRBJ1-5; D call uncertain. Germline V lookup: CDR1 MNHEY, CDR2 SVGEGT. This CDR3 spans 14 amino acids. V lost 3 bases, J lost 4 bases, and 10 bases lay in between. CDR3 loop: CASSYYIGNQPQHF. The CDR3 DNA reads TGTGCCAGCAGTTATTATATCGGGAATCAGCCCCAGCATTTT.